These T cell receptor beta chains were read from a single sample in a study of cytomegalovirus exposure and HLA in healthy donors. TCRdb keeps only in-frame clones here, not all; method: immunoSEQ multiplex PCR. The sample consists of more than 90,000 clones, around 74% of them appearing once. Sequencing was performed on PBMCs. The source of these receptors is a man aged 40-55 years in good health and CMV-seropositive. The CDR3 runs from the conserved cysteine through the conserved F or W. Fields, in order: CDR3 protein, CDR3 DNA, J gene, V gene, D gene, clone size. D genes are given only for firm matches. Clone size appears in some rows only: once, few, many, or a class for an expanded clone.

CASSESLAGGQETQYF,TGCGCCAGCAGTGAGTCGCTAGCGGGGGGCCAAGAGACCCAGTACTTC,TRBJ2-5,TRBV10-2,TRBD2,NA
CASSILPGGAYEQYF,TGTGCCAGTAGTATTCTTCCAGGGGGAGCCTACGAGCAGTACTTC,TRBJ2-7,TRBV19,TRBD1,NA
CASSVRGTSGSGETQYF,TGTGCCAGCAGTGTACGCGGGACTAGCGGGAGTGGAGAGACCCAGTACTTC,TRBJ2-5,TRBV27,TRBD2,NA
CASWTSGGYSTDTQYF,TGTGCCAGCTGGACTAGCGGGGGGTATAGCACAGATACGCAGTATTTT,TRBJ2-3,TRBV5-6,TRBD2,NA
CAQRLGQEMIEKLFF,TGTGCCCAGAGACTGGGACAGGAGATGATTGAAAAACTGTTTTTT,TRBJ1-4,TRBV30,TRBD1,NA
CASTLSGGEQYF,TGTGCCAGCACCCTTAGCGGGGGCGAGCAGTACTTC,TRBJ2-7,TRBV5-6,TRBD2,NA
CASKGGVLSYNEQFF,TGTGCCAGCAAGGGGGGGGTACTCTCCTACAATGAGCAGTTCTTC,TRBJ2-1,TRBV2,NA,NA
CASTSGAGGSENEQFF,TGTGCCAGTACCTCGGGAGCGGGGGGCTCCGAGAATGAGCAGTTCTTC,TRBJ2-1,TRBV19,TRBD2,NA
CASSPGTSGGTGELFF,TGTGCCAGCAGCCCCGGGACTAGCGGGGGGACCGGGGAGCTGTTTTTT,TRBJ2-2,TRBV5-4,TRBD2,NA
CSAWTGGQPQHF,TGCAGCGCCTGGACAGGGGGTCAGCCCCAGCATTTT,TRBJ1-5,TRBV29-1,TRBD1,NA
CASREPGTGSYEQYF,TGTGCCAGCAGGGAGCCCGGGACAGGGTCCTACGAGCAGTACTTC,TRBJ2-7,TRBV2,TRBD1,NA
CASSLASEGGPYEQYF,TGTGCCAGCAGCTTGGCTAGTGAGGGAGGGCCCTACGAGCAGTACTTC,TRBJ2-7,TRBV5-6,TRBD2,NA
CASSVVPYEQYF,TGTGCCAGCAGTGTTGTCCCATACGAGCAGTACTTC,TRBJ2-7,TRBV25-1,NA,few
CASSPTGYGYTF,TGTGCCAGCAGCCCCACAGGGTACGGCTACACCTTC,TRBJ1-2,TRBV7-6,NA,NA
CASSLQGANGYTF,TGTGCCAGCAGTCTACAGGGGGCGAATGGCTACACCTTC,TRBJ1-2,TRBV6-5,TRBD1,NA
CASSTSLAGGTDTQYF,TGTGCCAGCAGCACGTCGCTAGCGGGGGGCACAGATACGCAGTATTTT,TRBJ2-3,TRBV11-3,TRBD2,NA
CASSLKLAGEPYEQYF,TGTGCCAGCAGCTTAAAACTAGCGGGGGAACCCTACGAGCAGTACTTC,TRBJ2-7,TRBV7-6,TRBD2,NA
CAIRNPGGVTEAFF,TGTGCCATCAGGAATCCAGGGGGTGTCACTGAAGCTTTCTTT,TRBJ1-1,TRBV10-3,TRBD1,NA
CASSPQDTEAFF,TGTGCCAGCAGCCCACAGGACACTGAAGCTTTCTTT,TRBJ1-1,TRBV9,NA,few
CASSPRAGGTEAFF,TGTGCCAGCAGCCCTCGGGCAGGGGGCACTGAAGCTTTCTTT,TRBJ1-1,TRBV7-3,TRBD1,few
CASSQDPRTDLGNEKLFF,TGCGCCAGCAGCCAAGATCCCAGGACAGACCTTGGAAATGAAAAACTGTTTTTT,TRBJ1-4,TRBV4-1,NA,NA
CASSLGQGHQPQHF,TGTGCCAGCAGTTTGGGACAGGGCCATCAGCCCCAGCATTTT,TRBJ1-5,TRBV28,TRBD1,NA
CAISETGEAGQPQHF,TGTGCCATCAGTGAGACAGGGGAGGCGGGTCAGCCCCAGCATTTT,TRBJ1-5,TRBV10-3,TRBD1,NA
CASTMGQGNEKLFF,TGTGCCAGCACCATGGGACAGGGTAATGAAAAACTGTTTTTT,TRBJ1-4,TRBV28,TRBD1,NA
CASSYGTGDSYEQYF,TGTGCCAGCAGTTACGGGACAGGCGATTCCTACGAGCAGTACTTC,TRBJ2-7,TRBV6-5,TRBD1,NA
CASREQALGGTEAFF,TGTGCCAGCAGGGAACAAGCCCTTGGGGGGACTGAAGCTTTCTTT,TRBJ1-1,TRBV6-5,NA,once
CASSQQTAPGLSGANVLTF,TGTGCCAGCAGCCAACAAACTGCCCCTGGTCTCTCCGGGGCCAACGTCCTGACTTTC,TRBJ2-6,TRBV4-2,NA,NA
CASSFGQGRINQPQHF,TGTGCCAGCAGCTTCGGACAGGGCCGAATTAATCAGCCCCAGCATTTT,TRBJ1-5,TRBV7-9,TRBD1,NA
CASSPSGGYEQYF,TGTGCCAGCAGTCCCAGCGGGGGCTACGAGCAGTACTTC,TRBJ2-7,TRBV27,TRBD2,NA
CASSSGQGYGYTF,TGTGCCAGCAGCTCCGGACAGGGGTATGGCTACACCTTC,TRBJ1-2,TRBV7-2,TRBD1,NA
CASSPVRYEQYF,TGTGCCAGCAGTCCAGTCCGCTACGAGCAGTACTTC,TRBJ2-7,TRBV28,NA,NA
CASTVGGSYNEQFF,TGTGCCAGCACCGTAGGAGGTTCCTACAATGAGCAGTTCTTC,TRBJ2-1,TRBV5-5,NA,many
CASSLDGRDRGTEAFF,TGTGCCAGCAGCTTAGATGGTAGGGATCGGGGCACTGAAGCTTTCTTT,TRBJ1-1,TRBV11-2,NA,NA
CASSSTSGRVTDTQYF,TGTGCCAGCAGCTCTACTAGCGGGAGGGTTACAGATACGCAGTATTTT,TRBJ2-3,TRBV7-9,TRBD2,NA
CASSNAGYGYTF,TGTGCCAGTAGTAACGCAGGCTATGGCTACACCTTC,TRBJ1-2,TRBV19,NA,NA
CASIKGQGGGYTF,TGTGCCAGTATTAAAGGACAGGGCGGAGGCTACACCTTC,TRBJ1-2,TRBV19,TRBD1,NA
CASSRQGSHEKLFF,TGTGCCAGCAGTCGACAGGGATCTCATGAAAAACTGTTTTTT,TRBJ1-4,TRBV28,TRBD1,few
CASSERGLGLYEQYF,TGTGCCAGCAGTGAAAGGGGACTAGGGCTCTACGAGCAGTACTTC,TRBJ2-7,TRBV2,TRBD2,NA
CASRAAYNEQFF,TGTGCCAGCAGGGCTGCCTACAATGAGCAGTTCTTC,TRBJ2-1,TRBV13,NA,NA
CATSRDLASQGVEQYF,TGTGCCACCAGCAGAGATTTGGCTTCCCAAGGAGTCGAGCAGTACTTC,TRBJ2-7,TRBV15,NA,NA
CASRPGGANYGYTF,TGTGCCAGCAGGCCCGGAGGGGCTAACTATGGCTACACCTTC,TRBJ1-2,TRBV27,NA,NA
CASSLAGVREQYF,TGTGCCAGCAGTTTAGCGGGAGTCCGCGAGCAGTACTTC,TRBJ2-7,TRBV5-6,TRBD2,NA
CASSDRGSYEQYF,TGTGCCAGCAGCGACAGGGGCTCCTACGAGCAGTACTTC,TRBJ2-7,TRBV28,TRBD1,NA
CASRNGGSYGYTF,TGTGCCAGCAGAAATGGGGGGAGCTATGGCTACACCTTC,TRBJ1-2,TRBV6-1,NA,NA
CAGTGGSSNTGELFF,TGCGCCGGAACAGGGGGCTCGAGTAACACCGGGGAGCTGTTTTTT,TRBJ2-2,TRBV10-2,TRBD1,few
CASSESGDISEKLFF,TGTGCCAGCAGTGAATCGGGAGATATCAGTGAAAAACTGTTTTTT,TRBJ1-4,TRBV25-1,NA,few
CSSSFWGVEEETQYF,TGTTCCAGCAGCTTTTGGGGGGTAGAGGAGGAGACCCAGTACTTC,TRBJ2-5,TRBV7-9,NA,NA
CASRGLDRGPEKLFF,TGTGCCAGCAGGGGGCTGGACAGGGGGCCTGAAAAACTGTTTTTT,TRBJ1-4,TRBV2,TRBD1,NA
CASSLSGRDQPQHF,TGTGCCAGCAGCTTATCGGGTCGAGATCAGCCCCAGCATTTT,TRBJ1-5,TRBV7-8,NA,NA
CASSLGAGGPDEQFF,TGTGCCAGCAGCTTAGGGGCGGGGGGGCCGGATGAGCAGTTCTTC,TRBJ2-1,TRBV11-3,TRBD2,NA
CASSEGTGLGEQFF,TGTGCCAGCAGTGAAGGGACAGGGCTGGGTGAGCAGTTCTTC,TRBJ2-1,TRBV2,TRBD1,NA
CASSYQGGGGTDTQYF,TGTGCCAGCAGTTATCAGGGCGGGGGTGGCACAGATACGCAGTATTTT,TRBJ2-3,TRBV6-5,TRBD2,NA